These 29 T cell receptor beta chains were all obtained from the same sample, sequenced in a study of technical replicates of blood from a few donors. Assay used: immunoSEQ multiplex PCR; TCRdb lists only in-frame clones, some missing. The repertoire holds some 77,000 clones, around 90% seen once, with 0.39% in the top ten. Sequenced: T cells isolated from PBMCs. These receptors were collected from a human donor in good health.

This clone was observed a single time. This CDR3 is CASSSDRETSFYEQYF. Written as DNA, the CDR3 is TGTGCCAGTAGTTCGGACAGGGAGACGTCTTTCTACGAGCAGTACTTC. The chain combines TRBV19 with TRBJ2-7, with 8 bases that match TRBD1. The CDR3 runs 16 residues. V lost 5 bases to trimming and J lost 3 bases; unmatched junction nucleotides: 12. CDR1 is LNHDA, CDR2 SQIVND, per germline (reference sequence). Looking up the rest from reference TRBV19 and TRBJ2-7 gives the full variable domain: DGGITQSPKYLFRKEGQNVTLSCEQNLNHDAMYWYRQDPGQGLRLIYYSQIVNDFQKGDIAEGYSVSREKKESFPLTVTSAQKNPTAFYLCASSSDRETSFYEQYFGPGTRLTVT.

This chain connects TRBV7-8 to TRBJ2-3; D gene unclear. The CDR3 consists of 16 residues. Trimming took 1 base from V and 0 from J, leaving 11 bases between them. Germline V gene data show CDR1 as SGHVS and CDR2 as FQNEAQ. The CDR3 protein is CASSLDVRLSTDTQYF. CDR3 nucleotides: TGTGCCAGCAGCTTAGATGTGAGACTGAGCACAGATACGCAGTATTTT.

The J gene is TRBJ2-5, the V gene TRBV4-1; the match to TRBD1 covers 7 bases. Trimming removed 0 bases from V and 4 bases from J; junction bases left unmatched: 8. Germline CDR1 MGHRA, CDR2 YSYEKL. This CDR3 contains 16 residues. The CDR3 loop is CASSQDDRVITETQYF. DNA for the CDR3: TGCGCCAGCAGCCAAGATGACAGGGTAATTACAGAGACCCAGTACTTC.

This chain uses TRBV11-2 with TRBJ2-1; 7 nucleotides match TRBD2. Per germline, CDR1 SGHAT and CDR2 FQNNGV. V dropped 3 bases and J dropped 9; count of bases not matched to a gene: 8. CDR3 size: 14 residues. Written as DNA, the CDR3 is TGTGCCAGCAGCTTTCCACGGGAGGATGGTGAGCAGTTCTTC. Translated, it gives CASSFPREDGEQFF. The full variable domain, rest sourced from reference TRBV11-2 and TRBJ2-1, is EAGVAQSPRYKIIEKRQSVAFWCNPISGHATLYWYQQILGQGPKLLIQFQNNGVVDDSQLPKDRFSAERLKGVDSTLKIQPAKLEDSAVYLCASSFPREDGEQFFGPGTRLTVL.

The chain uses TRBV4-1 and TRBJ2-7, with no clear D. The germline V and J ends were trimmed by 1 base and 5 bases, with 15 bases remaining between them. Germline CDR1 is MGHRA and CDR2 is YSYEKL. This CDR3 comprises 15 residues. In DNA form, the CDR3 reads TGCGCCAGCAGCCAAGGGGCCTTCACCCGTAACGAGCAGTACTTC. Translation gives CASSQGAFTRNEQYF.

The J gene is TRBJ1-2, the V gene TRBV29-1; a weak D match, TRBD1 (6 bases). The CDR3 runs 12 residues. Trimming pared 5 bases from V and 1 base from J, leaving 8 bases between. Germline V lookup: CDR1 SQVTM, CDR2 ANQGSEA. CDR3 amino acids: CSVIGGNYGYTF. The CDR3, as DNA: TGCAGCGTTATAGGGGGTAACTATGGCTACACCTTC.

This chain joins TRBV27 and TRBJ1-2; 7 bases are a match to TRBD1. The CDR3 loop spans 15 amino acids. Unmatched junction bases numbered 9, after V lost 6 bases and J lost 2 bases. The germline V gene encodes CDR1 MNHEY and CDR2 SMNVEV (reference sequence). CDR3 coding DNA: TGTGCCAGCAGATCTTTAGTGGGACAGAACTATGGCTACACCTTC. Residues: CASRSLVGQNYGYTF.

This clone was seen only once. The rearrangement links TRBV27 to TRBJ2-7; TRBD2 agrees at 8 bases. V was pared by 2 bases and J by 6 bases, with 3 bases of the junction left unmatched. The CDR3 loop spans 13 amino acids. Germline CDR1 and CDR2: MNHEY and SMNVEV (reference sequence). CDR3 sequence (DNA): TGTGCCAGCAGTTTACGCGGGGGGCGCGAGCAGTACTTC. As protein: CASSLRGGREQYF.

The chain joins TRBV4-3 to TRBJ1-2; perhaps TRBD1 as D (5 bases). The CDR3 is 16 amino acids. Germline assignment: CDR1 LGHNA and CDR2 YSLEER. V lost 4 bases, J lost 4 bases, and 19 bases lay in between. The CDR3 DNA reads as TGCGCCAGCAGCCCCCGATTGACCCAGGGTATCTATGGCTACACCTTC. Translated, it gives CASSPRLTQGIYGYTF.

The V call is TRBV7-9, the J call TRBJ2-7, with 8 bases aligning to TRBD2. The CDR3 spans 15 residues. Germline CDR1 reads SEHNR; CDR2 reads FQNEAQ (reference sequence). After removal of 2 bases from V and 1 base from J, the junction contained 4 bases not matched to a gene. The CDR3 sequence is CASSLRTSISYEQYF. The CDR3 DNA reads TGTGCCAGCAGCTTACGGACTAGCATTTCCTACGAGCAGTACTTC. The variable domain in full, completed from reference TRBV7-9 and TRBJ2-7, reads DTGVSQNPRHKITKRGQNVTFRCDPISEHNRLYWYRQTLGQGPEFLTYFQNEAQLEKSRLLSDRFSAERPKGSFSTLEIQRTEQGDSAMYLCASSLRTSISYEQYFGPGTRLTVT.

V usage is TRBV19 and J usage is TRBJ2-3; 11 bases map to TRBD2. The length of the CDR3 is 16 residues. Germline assignment: CDR1 LNHDA and CDR2 SQIVND (reference sequence). With V trimmed by 5 bases and J by 0 bases, 4 bases remained unmatched. As DNA, the CDR3 is TGTGCCAGTAGTCTTGGACTAGCGGGCAGCACAGATACGCAGTATTTT. Its translation: CASSLGLAGSTDTQYF.

V usage is TRBV6-1 and J usage is TRBJ2-7; D ambiguous. V lost 9 bases and J 0 bases, leaving 9 bases between the germline ends. The CDR3 is made up of 12 amino acids. The germline CDR1 and CDR2 sequences are MNHNS and SASEGT. The CDR3 DNA sequence: TGTGCCAGTCGCGGCCGCTCCTACGAGCAGTACTTC. Residues: CASRGRSYEQYF.

The rearrangement links TRBV7-2 to TRBJ2-1; 13 bases map to TRBD2. Germline CDR1 and CDR2: SGHTA and FQGNSA. The ends lost 5 bases at V and 13 bases at J; junction bases unmatched: 8. There are 14 residues in the CDR3. The CDR3 DNA is TGTGCCAGCAGCCAGACTAGCGGGAGGCCCGGACAGTTCTTC. Amino acids: CASSQTSGRPGQFF. Full variable domain (rest looked up from reference TRBV7-2 and TRBJ2-1): GAGVSQSPSNKVTEKGKDVELRCDPISGHTALYWYRQSLGQGLEFLIYFQGNSAPDKSGLPSDRFSAERTGGSVSTLTIQRTQQEDSAVYLCASSQTSGRPGQFFGPGTRLTVL.

The chain employs TRBV10-1 and TRBJ2-1; TRBD2 matches at 12 bases. J was trimmed by 7 bases and V by 7 bases; bases with no gene match: 8. Looked up from germline, CDR1 is WNHNN and CDR2 is SYGVQD (reference sequence). CDR3 size: 15 residues. CDR3 in amino acids: CASNSGLAGRNEQFF. Here the CDR3 DNA reads TGCGCCAGCAATTCAGGACTAGCGGGGAGGAATGAGCAGTTCTTC.

The chain joins TRBV27 to TRBJ1-5; 11 bases are a match to TRBD1. CDR3 length: 16 residues. With V trimmed by 7 bases and J by 0 bases, 5 bases remained unmatched. Looked up from germline, CDR1 is MNHEY and CDR2 is SMNVEV (reference sequence). The CDR3 DNA sequence: TGTGCCAGCAAGGACAGGGGGCGAGGTAGCAATCAGCCCCAGCATTTT. This gives the protein CASKDRGRGSNQPQHF.

In its sample, this clone was seen once. The gene calls are TRBV30 and TRBJ1-2, with D hard to call. Germline V CDR1 and CDR2: GTSNPN, SVGIG (reference sequence). V shed 4 bases and J shed 8 bases, with 14 bases lying between them. CDR3 length equals 12 residues. CDR3 in amino acids: CAWIRDVGGYTF. The DNA of the CDR3 is TGTGCCTGGATTCGGGATGTGGGAGGCTACACCTTC.

The chain employs TRBV5-1 and TRBJ2-5, with D uncertain. This CDR3 is built from 13 residues. V was pared by 4 bases and J by 4 bases, with 11 bases between. Per germline, CDR1 SGHRS and CDR2 YFSETQ. CDR3 nucleotides: TGCGCCAGCAGCCGGCTTTGGAGAGAGACCCAGTACTTC. Translating gives CASSRLWRETQYF.

V and J are TRBV6-5 and TRBJ2-6; 7 bases map to TRBD1. This CDR3 spans 15 amino acids. Germline V gene lookup returns CDR1 MNHEY and CDR2 SVGAGI. V was clipped by 9 bases and J by 0 bases; unmatched bases: 5. The CDR3 DNA reads TGTGCCAGTATTACAGGGGCCTCTGGGGCCAACGTCCTGACTTTC. Protein: CASITGASGANVLTF.

The chain is built from TRBV28 and TRBJ2-7, with a possible D match to TRBD2 (6 bases). V lost 6 bases to trimming and J lost 4 bases, with 10 bases between them. Germline loops: CDR1 MDHEN, CDR2 SYDVKM. The CDR3 has 12 amino acids. CDR3 amino acids: CASRSGTYEQYF. CDR3 nucleotides: TGTGCCAGCAGGTCCGGGACTTACGAGCAGTACTTC. The entire variable domain, with the rest obtained from reference TRBV28 and TRBJ2-7, is as follows: DVKVTQSSRYLVKRTGEKVFLECVQDMDHENMFWYRQDPGLGLRLIYFSYDVKMKEKGDIPEGYSVSREKKERFSLILESASTNQTSMYLCASRSGTYEQYFGPGTRLTVT.

This sequence joins TRBV7-9 and TRBJ2-7, with 8 bases that match TRBD1. The CDR3 has 12 residues. V was pared by 10 bases and J by 3 bases, with 5 bases of the junction left unmatched. From germline, CDR1 is SEHNR and CDR2 FQNEAQ (reference sequence). The CDR3 loop reads CATTDRVYEQYF. The DNA for the CDR3 is TGTGCCACCACGGACAGGGTCTACGAGCAGTACTTC.

The rearrangement links TRBV6-6 to TRBJ2-2; D uncertain. The CDR3 consists of 16 residues. Looked up from germline, CDR1 is MNHNY and CDR2 is SVGAGI (reference sequence). V dropped 0 bases and J dropped 0 bases, with 8 bases sitting between them. The CDR3 spells CASSYSFVPNTGELFF. Here the CDR3 DNA reads TGTGCCAGCAGTTACTCGTTCGTCCCGAACACCGGGGAGCTGTTTTTT.

V and J are TRBV6-5 and TRBJ2-1; 11 nucleotides match TRBD2. Germline loops: CDR1 MNHEY, CDR2 SVGAGI. V gave up 2 bases and J gave up 6 bases; unmatched junction bases: 6. The length of the CDR3 is 16 residues. This CDR3 reads CASSYTYSGRGNEQFF. CDR3 nucleotide sequence: TGTGCCAGCAGTTACACCTATAGCGGGAGGGGCAATGAGCAGTTCTTC.

The CDR3 region is CASSQQGAETQYF. The CDR3 DNA reads TGTGCCAGCAGCCAACAGGGTGCGGAGACCCAGTACTTC. This chain joins TRBV7-9 and TRBJ2-5, with D possibly being TRBD1 (6 bases). CDR3 length: 13 amino acids. Between the trimmed V and J ends, which lost 5 bases and 5 bases, there was a span of 12 bases. From germline, CDR1 is SEHNR and CDR2 FQNEAQ (reference sequence).

V and J are TRBV6-1 and TRBJ1-5; TRBD1 matches 7 bases. The CDR3 length is 15 residues. The germline V gene has CDR1 MNHNS and CDR2 SASEGT. With V trimmed by 1 base and J by 6 bases, 6 bases remained unmatched. The CDR3 reads CASSEGRTGFQPQHF. The CDR3 DNA reads as TGTGCCAGCAGTGAAGGTCGGACAGGTTTTCAGCCCCAGCATTTT.

This clone was observed once. The chain uses TRBV5-1 and TRBJ2-1, with TRBD2 matching over 9 bases. From germline, CDR1 is SGHRS and CDR2 YFSETQ. J lost 10 bases, V lost 4 bases, and 9 bases had no gene match. This CDR3 comprises 14 residues. The CDR3 DNA reads TGCGCCAGCAGCATGGCTAGCGGGAAGGGCGAGCAGTTCTTC. It translates to CASSMASGKGEQFF.

The chain links TRBV9 to TRBJ2-2; 7 bases match TRBD2. Trimming removed 4 bases from V and 4 bases from J; junction bases left unmatched: 7. There are 15 residues in the CDR3. Germline CDR1 reads SGDLS; CDR2 reads YYNGEE. The CDR3 DNA reads TGTGCCAGCAGCTCTGGGGGGGGGACCACCGGGGAGCTGTTTTTT. This sequence encodes CASSSGGGTTGELFF.

This clone was counted a single time. This chain joins TRBV27 and TRBJ2-7; 11 bases agree with TRBD2. V lost 10 bases and J lost 2; bases outside the gene matches: 10. The CDR3 covers 15 residues. Germline V lookup: CDR1 MNHEY, CDR2 SMNVEV (reference sequence). DNA of the CDR3: TGTGCCACGCGGACTAGCGGGTGGGGGACCTACGAGCAGTACTTC. This gives the protein CATRTSGWGTYEQYF.

The chain couples TRBV7-2 to TRBJ2-7; D unclear. The V end was cut by 5 bases, the J end by 2 bases, with 4 bases between. Germline V gene data show CDR1 as SGHTA and CDR2 as FQGNSA. The CDR3 consists of 11 residues. The CDR3 bases are TGTGCCAGCAGCGCGACCTACGAGCAGTACTTC. As protein: CASSATYEQYF.

This chain uses TRBV4-1 with TRBJ2-4; 9 bases map to TRBD1. V was clipped by 2 bases and J by 16 bases; unmatched bases: 12. This CDR3 comprises 14 residues. Germline CDR1 MGHRA, CDR2 YSYEKL. CDR3 protein: CASSQKPVQGANYF. The CDR3 bases are TGCGCCAGCAGCCAAAAACCTGTACAGGGGGCGAACTACTTC.